The 18 T cell receptor beta chains presented below share a single source sample, sequenced in a study of blood T cell repertoires in COVID-19. The assay was immunoSEQ multiplex PCR, and TCRdb's table has in-frame clones only and misses some. In the table there are about 400,000 clones, around 86% of which are singletons. Specimen: peripheral blood. The receptors were sampled from a woman in her 30s with active or convalescent COVID-19.

CDR3: CASSPQTTGTSGRSGNEQYF. The CDR3 DNA is TGTGCCAGCAGCCCCCAAACCACCGGGACTAGCGGGAGATCGGGGAACGAGCAGTACTTC. The gene calls are TRBV3-1 (or the pseudogene TRBV3-2) and TRBJ2-7, with 14 bases matching TRBD2. This CDR3 is built from 20 residues. After removal of 4 bases from V and 5 bases from J, the junction contained 19 bases not matched to a gene. CDR1 and CDR2 from the germline V gene are LGHDT and YNNKEL (reference sequence).

This rearrangement joins TRBV6-4 to TRBJ1-1, with D uncertain. The CDR3 is made up of 14 amino acids. V shed 2 bases and J shed 1 base, with 8 bases lying between them. Germline CDR1 is MRHNA and CDR2 is SNTAGT. CDR3: CASSDGSGNTEAFF. CDR3 nucleotide sequence: TGTGCCAGCAGTGACGGATCAGGGAACACTGAAGCTTTCTTT.

This clone was recorded a few times. The V gene is TRBV3-1 (or the pseudogene TRBV3-2), the J gene TRBJ2-2; D gene ambiguous. V was clipped by 4 bases and J by 0 bases, with 6 bases between them. The CDR3 has 14 amino acids. Germline V gene lookup returns CDR1 LGHDT and CDR2 YNNKEL (reference sequence). Here the CDR3 reads CASSPTTNTGELFF. The DNA for the CDR3 is TGTGCCAGCAGCCCAACTACGAACACCGGGGAGCTGTTTTTT.

The chain recombines TRBV9 with TRBJ1-2; no clear D. V gave up 0 bases and J gave up 5 bases, with 14 bases separating them. The CDR3 sequence is 15 residues long. Germline CDR1 is SGDLS and CDR2 is YYNGEE. The DNA of the CDR3 is TGTGCCAGCAGCGTAGTCGAGGGAGCGGGTTATGGCTACACCTTC. Amino acids: CASSVVEGAGYGYTF.

This clone was recorded a few times. J is TRBJ2-1 and V is TRBV27, with D tentatively TRBD1 (6 bases). The V and J ends lost 2 bases and 2 bases respectively, with 10 bases between them. The germline CDR1 and CDR2 sequences are MNHEY and SMNVEV (reference sequence). The CDR3 is 15 residues long. This CDR3 reads CASSLDRRPYNEQFF. DNA for the CDR3: TGTGCCAGCAGTTTAGACAGGCGCCCCTACAATGAGCAGTTCTTC.

The rearrangement joins TRBV5-1 to TRBJ2-2; TRBD1 agrees at 10 bases. The V gene's germline CDR1 is SGHRS and CDR2 YFSETQ. The CDR3 extends over 19 amino acids. J lost 0 bases, V lost 4 bases, and 12 bases had no gene match. The CDR3, as DNA: TGCGCCAGCAGCCCCCGCCTGACAGGGGGCTTTACGAACACCGGGGAGCTGTTTTTT. This translates into CASSPRLTGGFTNTGELFF.

The gene calls are TRBV6-5 and TRBJ1-4, with TRBD1 matching over 7 bases. The CDR3 has 14 residues. Trimming at V came to 6 bases and at J to 8 bases, leaving 9 bases not matched to a gene. CDR1 and CDR2 (germline): MNHEY, SVGAGI. CDR3 region: CASSSGQAQEKLFF. The CDR3 DNA reads as TGTGCCAGCAGCAGCGGACAGGCGCAGGAAAAACTGTTTTTT.

V usage is TRBV6-5 and J usage is TRBJ1-1; D gene ambiguous. CDR1 is MNHEY and CDR2 is SVGAGI in the germline V gene. V was cut by 0 bases and J by 1 base, with 12 bases left in between. The CDR3 runs 16 residues. CDR3: CASSYSTYSPNTEAFF. DNA of the CDR3: TGTGCCAGCAGTTACTCGACGTACAGTCCGAACACTGAAGCTTTCTTT.

The chain has TRBV18 and TRBJ1-5; TRBD1 agrees at 10 bases. CDR1 and CDR2 from the germline V gene are KGHSH and LQKENI. Germline trimming cut 4 bases from V and 2 bases from J; bases unmatched to any gene: 2. The CDR3 extends over 15 amino acids. CDR3 coding DNA: TGTGCCAGCTCACGTGGACAGGGGGGCAATCAGCCCCAGCATTTT. Translation: CASSRGQGGNQPQHF.

This clone was recorded once. The CDR3, as DNA: TGTGCCTCGAGACAGGGATTACAAGAGACCCAGTACTTC. Translated, it gives CASRQGLQETQYF. V usage is TRBV19 and J usage is TRBJ2-5; TRBD1 aligns across 7 bases. This CDR3 region has 13 residues. Germline V CDR1 and CDR2: LNHDA, SQIVND (reference sequence). The V gene end was trimmed by 11 bases and the J gene end by 2 bases; junction bases not matched to a gene: 8.

CDR3 sequence reads: CASSQDEEIYVVDEQFF. In DNA, the CDR3 is TGCGCCAGCAGCCAAGATGAGGAGATATACGTCGTCGATGAGCAGTTCTTC. V gene TRBV4-1 combines with J gene TRBJ2-1; D gene uncertain. Trimming shortened V by 0 bases and J by 8 bases, and 20 bases separated the two germline ends. Germline CDR1 MGHRA, CDR2 YSYEKL. The CDR3 consists of 17 residues.

The chain joins TRBV7-4 to TRBJ2-7, with TRBD1 matching over 7 bases. Trimming removed 2 bases from V and 4 bases from J; junction bases left unmatched: 17. This CDR3 has 18 residues. Germline lookup yields CDR1 SGHVT and CDR2 SQSDAQ. CDR3 loop: CASSLKVPLGDRQYEQYF. CDR3 nucleotides: TGTGCCAGCAGCTTAAAGGTCCCCCTGGGGGACAGACAGTACGAGCAGTACTTC.

The chain uses TRBV25-1 and TRBJ1-1; D is ambiguous. CDR1 MGHDK and CDR2 SYGVNS come from the germline V gene. The CDR3 contains 14 residues. Trimming took 3 bases from V and 4 from J, leaving 12 bases between them. The CDR3 region is CASSDKGGGTEAFF. The CDR3 region has the DNA TGTGCCAGCAGTGACAAAGGAGGAGGCACTGAAGCTTTCTTT. Supplemented by reference TRBV25-1 and TRBJ1-1, the full variable domain reads EADIYQTPRYLVIGTGKKITLECSQTMGHDKMYWYQQDPGMELHLIHYSYGVNSTEKGDLSSESTVSRIRTEHFPLTLESARPSHTSQYLCASSDKGGGTEAFFGQGTRLTVV.

This sequence joins TRBV29-1 and TRBJ2-2; 7 bases match TRBD2. CDR3 length: 14 residues. V was pared by 2 bases and J by 2 bases, with 2 bases of the junction left unmatched. The germline gives CDR1 SQVTM, CDR2 ANQGSEA. The CDR3 nucleotides are TGCAGCGTTGAACTAGCGGTCAACACCGGGGAGCTGTTTTTT. Translation: CSVELAVNTGELFF.

The V call is TRBV19, the J call TRBJ1-3; D gene uncertain. This CDR3 is built from 16 residues. Germline loops: CDR1 LNHDA, CDR2 SQIVND (reference sequence). The ends were cut back, 5 bases at V and 2 bases at J, with 16 bases in the middle. DNA of the CDR3: TGTGCCAGTAGTCCGACGGGTCCTAGAACTGGAAACACCATATATTTT. Its protein product is CASSPTGPRTGNTIYF. Supplemented by reference TRBV19 and TRBJ1-3, the full variable domain reads DGGITQSPKYLFRKEGQNVTLSCEQNLNHDAMYWYRQDPGQGLRLIYYSQIVNDFQKGDIAEGYSVSREKKESFPLTVTSAQKNPTAFYLCASSPTGPRTGNTIYFGEGSWLTVV.

V gene TRBV5-1 combines with J gene TRBJ1-1; 8 nucleotides line up with TRBD1. Germline CDR1 and CDR2: SGHRS and YFSETQ. The CDR3 has 14 residues. V trimming: 2 bases; J trimming: 5 bases; junction bases outside the gene matches: 5. The CDR3, as DNA: TGCGCCAGCAGCTTCGGACAGGGAGGAACTGAAGCTTTCTTT. It encodes CASSFGQGGTEAFF.

DNA of the CDR3: TGTGCCAGTAGTATTGAGCGTAAAAACATTCAGTACTTC. It encodes CASSIERKNIQYF. V gene TRBV19 combines with J gene TRBJ2-4, with unresolved D. This CDR3 spans 13 amino acids. V lost 3 bases to trimming and J lost 4 bases, with 7 bases between them. Germline V CDR1 and CDR2: LNHDA, SQIVND (reference sequence).

This clone has only one observation. The rearrangement uses TRBV3-1 (or the pseudogene TRBV3-2) and TRBJ2-6; TRBD1 is a possible D gene (5 bases). Trimming removed 6 bases from V and 0 bases from J, with 12 bases in between. This CDR3 has 16 amino acids. Per the germline V gene, CDR1 is LGHDT and CDR2 is YNNKEL (reference sequence). CDR3 region: CASSQGPNSGANVLTF. The CDR3 DNA follows: TGTGCCAGCAGTCAGGGTCCGAACTCTGGGGCCAACGTCCTGACTTTC.